This TCR beta chain comes out of a study of T-cell reconstitution after alpha-beta-depleted transplantation in children. This clonotype was seen ten or more times. The CDR3 has 16 amino acids. V was clipped by 7 bases and J by 0 bases, with 13 bases between them. Germline CDR1 MNHEY, CDR2 SVGAGI. For TCRbeta, the library was prepared with unique molecular identifiers. TCRdb independently ran MiXCR on the PCR reads; one entry per CDR3 protein. The data show almost 250,000 distinct CDR3 sequences, 25% seen once. The chain carries TRBV6-5 and TRBJ2-6; a possible D gene is TRBD2 (5 bases). Specimen: PBMCs, collected before TCRalphabeta/CD19-depleted stem cell transplant. The TCR comes from a girl aged 2 to 10 with Fanconi anemia, due to receive a stem cell transplant. CDR3 sequence: CASMPGDYSGANVLTF. In DNA, the CDR3 is TGTGCCAGCATGCCAGGAGACTACTCTGGGGCCAACGTCCTGACTTTC.